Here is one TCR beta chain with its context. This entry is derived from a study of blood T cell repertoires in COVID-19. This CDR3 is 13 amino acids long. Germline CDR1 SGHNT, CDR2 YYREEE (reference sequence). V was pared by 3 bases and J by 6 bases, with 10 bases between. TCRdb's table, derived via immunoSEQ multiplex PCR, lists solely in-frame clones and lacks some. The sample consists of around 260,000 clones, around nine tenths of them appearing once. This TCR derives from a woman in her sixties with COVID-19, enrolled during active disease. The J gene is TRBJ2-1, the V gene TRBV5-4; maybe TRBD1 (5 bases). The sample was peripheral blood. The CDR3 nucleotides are TGTGCCAGCAGCTCACCCGACAGCAATGAGCAGTTCTTC. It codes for CASSSPDSNEQFF.